A selection of T cell receptor beta chains follows, all from one sample in a study of T cells in Graves' hyperthyroidism and ophthalmopathy. TCRdb processed the multiplex PCR reads anew with MiXCR; each CDR3 protein has one entry. The table has hundreds of thousands of distinct CDR3 sequences, less than 25% seen once; the top ten hold around 11%. The sequencing sample was made of blood. The receptors stem from a woman between 25 and 40 years old with Graves' ophthalmopathy. CDR3s include the opening cysteine and the closing phenylalanine or tryptophan. A D gene is named only where the DNA matches it firmly. For some rows the clone size is stated as once, few or many, or as a class when expanded; others skip it.

D,size,V,J,CDR3,DNA
NA,many,TRBV9,TRBJ2-2,CASSHPYGGELFF,TGTGCCAGTTCACACCCGTATGGCGGGGAGCTGTTTTTT
NA,NA,TRBV6-5,TRBJ1-5,CASSSPWTQVNQPQHF,TGTGCCAGCAGTTCGCCCTGGACCCAGGTGAATCAGCCCCAGCATTTT
TRBD1,NA,TRBV11-2,TRBJ2-7,CASSLGDRATLYF,TGTGCCAGCAGCTTAGGGGACAGGGCGACCTTATACTTC
TRBD1,NA,TRBV12-3/TRBV12-4,TRBJ1-5,CASSSMPGTGGKPQHF,TGTGCCAGCAGTTCAATGCCCGGGACAGGGGGGAAGCCCCAGCATTTT
TRBD1,NA,TRBV28,TRBJ2-2,CASSVLTGGTGELFF,TGTGCCAGCAGTGTACTAACAGGGGGCACCGGGGAGCTGTTTTTT
NA,many,TRBV30,TRBJ2-7,CAWSWGAGFLDEQYF,TGTGCCTGGAGCTGGGGGGCAGGGTTCTTGGACGAGCAGTACTTC
NA,NA,TRBV4-1,TRBJ1-1,CASSQSPTANTEAFF,TGCGCCAGCAGCCAATCGCCGACTGCGAACACTGAAGCTTTCTTT
NA,many,TRBV14,TRBJ1-2,CASSQARAYGYTF,TGTGCCAGCAGCCAAGCCCGCGCTTATGGCTACACCTTC
NA,once,TRBV28,TRBJ2-7,CASIPPGVSSNEQYF,TGTGCCAGCATACCCCCTGGAGTATCCTCAAACGAGCAGTACTTC
TRBD1,NA,TRBV6-5,TRBJ1-1,CASSYSKTGGTEAFF,TGTGCCAGCAGTTACTCGAAAACAGGGGGCACTGAAGCTTTCTTT
NA,many,TRBV25-1,TRBJ1-2,CASSGGADGYTF,TGTGCCAGCAGTGGGGGGGCCGATGGCTACACCTTC
NA,few,TRBV12-3/TRBV12-4,TRBJ2-7,CASSLGGGPEYEQYF,TGTGCCAGCAGTTTAGGGGGTGGACCAGAATACGAGCAGTACTTC
NA,many,TRBV2,TRBJ1-1,CASSSQGRDTEAFF,TGTGCCAGCAGTTCCCAGGGCAGGGACACTGAAGCTTTCTTT
TRBD2,few,TRBV15,TRBJ2-5,CATSRQTSGGSRETQYF,TGTGCCACCAGCAGACAGACTAGCGGGGGGTCTCGCGAGACCCAGTACTTC
NA,many,TRBV5-1,TRBJ1-1,CASSLEGSPTEAFF,TGCGCCAGCAGCTTGGAGGGCAGTCCCACTGAAGCTTTCTTT
NA,many,TRBV2,TRBJ1-2,CASSLYGTNYGYTF,TGTGCCAGCAGCCTGTATGGGACAAACTATGGCTACACCTTC
NA,NA,TRBV12-3/TRBV12-4,TRBJ2-7,CASSFRSGAYLSEQYF,TGTGCCAGCAGTTTTCGGTCAGGGGCGTATCTCTCCGAGCAGTACTTC
NA,once,TRBV10-1,TRBJ1-5,CASSESVTDSSNQPQHF,TGCGCCAGCAGTGAGTCGGTTACGGACAGTAGCAATCAGCCCCAGCATTTT
TRBD2,few,TRBV10-1,TRBJ2-3,CASAAGGADTQYF,TGCGCCAGCGCCGCGGGGGGCGCAGATACGCAGTATTTT
NA,many,TRBV7-2,TRBJ1-6,CASSLGPNKNSPLHF,TGTGCCAGCAGCTTAGGCCCCAACAAGAATTCACCCCTCCACTTT
NA,NA,TRBV3-1,TRBJ1-1,CASSQAKFYAEAFF,TGTGCCAGCAGCCAAGCGAAGTTTTACGCTGAAGCTTTCTTT
NA,many,TRBV11-1,TRBJ2-2,CASSFIQKPGELFF,TGTGCCAGCAGCTTCATTCAGAAACCCGGGGAGCTGTTTTTT